This TCR beta chain was profiled in a study of blood T cell repertoires in COVID-19. The CDR3 sequence is 15 residues long. The germline gives CDR1 SGDLS, CDR2 YYNGEE. V shed 0 bases, J shed 4 bases, and the junction held 4 bases outside the gene matches. This clone was found once. Profiled with immunoSEQ multiplex PCR; TCRdb holds only in-frame clones, not every one. There are roughly 50,000 clones in the sample; 85% to 90% occur only once, and less than 6.5% lies in the top ten. Material: peripheral blood. The V call is TRBV9, the J call TRBJ2-3, with 8 bases aligning to TRBD2. The sequence was collected from a woman aged 55 to 70 with acute or convalescent COVID-19. CDR3 amino acids: CASSVAGGRPDTQYF. CDR3 bases: TGTGCCAGCAGCGTAGCGGGGGGGCGCCCAGATACGCAGTATTTT.